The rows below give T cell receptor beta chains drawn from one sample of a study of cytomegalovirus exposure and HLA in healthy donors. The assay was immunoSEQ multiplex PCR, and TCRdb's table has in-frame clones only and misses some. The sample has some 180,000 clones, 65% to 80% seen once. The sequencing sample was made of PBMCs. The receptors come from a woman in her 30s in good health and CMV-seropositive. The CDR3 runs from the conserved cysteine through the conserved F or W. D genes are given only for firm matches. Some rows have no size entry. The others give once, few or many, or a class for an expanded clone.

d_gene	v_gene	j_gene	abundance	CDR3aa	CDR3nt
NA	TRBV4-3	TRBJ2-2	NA	CASSQDKVPIAPGELFF	TGCGCCAGCAGCCAAGATAAGGTTCCCATAGCCCCCGGGGAGCTGTTTTTT
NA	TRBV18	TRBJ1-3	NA	CASGTRSGNTIYF	TGTGCCAGCGGAACTAGGTCTGGAAACACCATATATTTT
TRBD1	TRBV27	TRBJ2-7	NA	CASSLSNLQGAYEQYF	TGTGCCAGCAGTTTATCGAATCTACAGGGGGCCTACGAGCAGTACTTC
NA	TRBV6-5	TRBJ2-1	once	CASSTGSGEQFF	TGTGCCAGCAGTACAGGGTCGGGTGAGCAGTTCTTC
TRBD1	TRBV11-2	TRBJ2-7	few	CASSTPRDRVYEQYF	TGTGCCAGCAGCACCCCCAGGGACAGGGTCTACGAGCAGTACTTC
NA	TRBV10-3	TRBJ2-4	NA	CAISGGRSGDIQYF	TGTGCCATCAGTGGAGGAAGGTCCGGAGACATTCAGTACTTC
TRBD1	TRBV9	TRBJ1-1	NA	CASSTPGTGDTEAFF	TGTGCCAGCAGCACCCCCGGGACAGGGGACACTGAAGCTTTCTTT
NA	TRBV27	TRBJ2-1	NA	CASSLGTNAPYNEQFF	TGTGCCAGCAGTTTAGGGACAAACGCCCCCTACAATGAGCAGTTCTTC
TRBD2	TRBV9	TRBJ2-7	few	CASSGGLALTYEQYF	TGTGCCAGCAGCGGGGGACTAGCACTGACCTACGAGCAGTACTTC
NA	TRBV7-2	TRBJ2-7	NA	CASSHRTASEEQYF	TGTGCCAGCAGCCACCGGACAGCTTCGGAAGAGCAGTACTTC
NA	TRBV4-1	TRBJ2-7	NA	CASSPPRGRSNYEQYF	TGCGCCAGCAGCCCCCCCAGGGGACGTTCCAACTACGAGCAGTACTTC
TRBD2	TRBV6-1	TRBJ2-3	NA	CASSDPQGAGGGTQYF	TGTGCCAGCAGTGACCCGCAAGGCGCGGGAGGGGGTACGCAGTATTTT
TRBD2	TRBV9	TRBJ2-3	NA	CASSVELAGGTDTQYF	TGTGCCAGCAGCGTAGAACTAGCGGGTGGCACAGATACGCAGTATTTT
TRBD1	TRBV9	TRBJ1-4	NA	CASSSGTGDEKLFF	TGTGCCAGCAGCTCCGGGACAGGGGACGAAAAACTGTTTTTT
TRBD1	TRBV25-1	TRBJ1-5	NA	CASSETGGRRPQHF	TGTGCCAGCAGTGAAACAGGGGGTCGGAGGCCCCAGCATTTT
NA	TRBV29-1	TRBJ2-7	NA	CSVEEGAVYEQYF	TGCAGCGTTGAAGAAGGGGCGGTCTACGAGCAGTACTTC
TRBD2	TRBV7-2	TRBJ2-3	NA	CASSFGTSRNTQYF	TGTGCCAGCAGCTTCGGGACTAGCAGGAATACGCAGTATTTT
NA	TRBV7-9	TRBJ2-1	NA	CASSLVDRLPGDEQFF	TGTGCCAGCAGCTTAGTCGATCGGCTTCCGGGGGATGAGCAGTTCTTC
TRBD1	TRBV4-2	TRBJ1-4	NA	CASSQDGTGDEKLFF	TGTGCCAGCAGCCAAGATGGGACAGGGGATGAAAAACTGTTTTTT
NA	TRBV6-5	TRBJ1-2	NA	CASSYGSRDYGYTF	TGTGCCAGCAGTTACGGCTCGAGGGACTATGGCTACACCTTC
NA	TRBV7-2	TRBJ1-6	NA	CASSPIGGTSPLHF	TGTGCCAGCAGCCCGATAGGGGGAACTTCACCCCTCCACTTT
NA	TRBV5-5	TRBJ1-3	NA	CASQNRVAGNTIYF	TGTGCCAGCCAAAACAGAGTCGCTGGAAACACCATATATTTT
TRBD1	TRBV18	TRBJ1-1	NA	CASSPRTGDSEAFF	TGTGCCAGCTCACCAAGGACAGGGGATTCTGAAGCTTTCTTT
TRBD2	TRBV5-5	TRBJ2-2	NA	CASSLGLAGAPGELFF	TGTGCCAGCAGCTTGGGACTAGCGGGAGCTCCCGGGGAGCTGTTTTTT
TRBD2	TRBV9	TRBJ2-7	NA	CASSPRDYSYEQYF	TGTGCCAGCAGCCCCAGGGACTACTCCTACGAGCAGTACTTC
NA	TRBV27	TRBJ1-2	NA	CASSRGPGENYGYTF	TGTGCCAGCAGTAGAGGACCGGGAGAAAACTATGGCTACACCTTC
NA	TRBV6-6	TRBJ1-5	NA	CASSPGLMNQPQHF	TGTGCCAGCAGCCCAGGGTTGATGAATCAGCCCCAGCATTTT
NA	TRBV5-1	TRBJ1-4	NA	CASSAIEGGEKLFF	TGCGCCAGCAGCGCCATCGAGGGCGGGGAAAAACTGTTTTTT
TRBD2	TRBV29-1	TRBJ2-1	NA	CSVGLAGGHYYNEQFF	TGCAGCGTCGGACTAGCGGGGGGCCACTACTACAATGAGCAGTTCTTC
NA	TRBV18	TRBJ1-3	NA	CASSRTDSGNTIYF	TGTGCCAGCTCAAGGACAGACTCTGGAAACACCATATATTTT
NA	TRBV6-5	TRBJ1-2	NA	CASSLMPANYGYTF	TGTGCCAGCAGTCTGATGCCGGCTAACTATGGCTACACCTTC
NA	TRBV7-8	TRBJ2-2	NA	CASSARSGLTGELFF	TGTGCCAGCTCCGCCAGGAGCGGCCTCACCGGGGAGCTGTTTTTT
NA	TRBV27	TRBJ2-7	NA	CASSETGTRNAYEQYF	TGTGCCAGCAGTGAAACCGGGACACGTAATGCCTACGAGCAGTACTTC
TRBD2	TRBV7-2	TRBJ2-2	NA	CASRLAGAGTGELFF	TGTGCCAGCAGACTAGCGGGGGCGGGCACCGGGGAGCTGTTTTTT
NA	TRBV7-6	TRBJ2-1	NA	CASSLNGFTEQFF	TGTGCCAGCAGTTTAAACGGGTTTACTGAGCAGTTCTTC
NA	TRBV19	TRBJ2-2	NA	CASSAATTDFTGELFF	TGTGCCAGTAGCGCCGCGACGACAGACTTCACCGGGGAGCTGTTTTTT
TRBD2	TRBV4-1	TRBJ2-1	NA	CASSQHNLAGACNEQFF	TGCGCCAGCAGCCAACATAATCTAGCGGGGGCCTGCAATGAGCAGTTCTTC
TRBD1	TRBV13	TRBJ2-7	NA	CASSATGQVSYEQYF	TGTGCCAGCAGCGCCACGGGACAGGTCTCCTACGAGCAGTACTTC
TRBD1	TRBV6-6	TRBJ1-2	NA	CASSSRVGGSYGYTF	TGTGCCAGCAGTTCCCGGGTAGGGGGCTCCTATGGCTACACCTTC
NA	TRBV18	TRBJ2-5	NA	CASSPTGSETQYF	TGTGCCAGCTCGCCTACAGGGAGTGAGACCCAGTACTTC
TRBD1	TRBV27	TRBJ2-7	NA	CASYGLRDRGGYEQYF	TGTGCCAGTTATGGACTCCGGGACAGGGGCGGATACGAGCAGTACTTC
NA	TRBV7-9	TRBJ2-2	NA	CASSSPGVTGIGELFF	TGTGCCAGCAGTTCCCCGGGAGTAACAGGAATCGGGGAGCTGTTTTTT
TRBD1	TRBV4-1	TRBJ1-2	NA	CASSQGFWDREIHGYTF	TGCGCCAGCAGCCAAGGATTCTGGGACAGGGAAATCCATGGCTACACCTTC
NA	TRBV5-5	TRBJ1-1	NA	CANSVLPGEAFF	TGTGCCAACAGCGTCTTACCGGGGGAAGCTTTCTTT
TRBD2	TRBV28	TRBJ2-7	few	CASCQGGVSYEQYF	TGTGCCAGCTGTCAGGGAGGGGTTTCCTACGAGCAGTACTTC
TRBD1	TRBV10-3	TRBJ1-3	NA	CAISKGQASGNTIYF	TGTGCCATCAGTAAGGGACAGGCCTCTGGAAACACCATATATTTT
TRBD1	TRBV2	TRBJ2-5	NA	CASRGTGPQETQYF	TGTGCCAGCAGGGGGACAGGCCCCCAAGAGACCCAGTACTTC
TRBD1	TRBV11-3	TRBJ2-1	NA	CASSFGQGHEQFF	TGTGCCAGCAGCTTCGGACAGGGTCATGAGCAGTTCTTC
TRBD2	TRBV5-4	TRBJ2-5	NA	CASSALGGLARETQYF	TGTGCCAGCAGCGCACTCGGAGGACTAGCGCGAGAGACCCAGTACTTC
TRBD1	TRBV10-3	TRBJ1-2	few	CAISAPRDRDFGYTF	TGTGCCATCAGTGCCCCCCGAGACAGGGACTTTGGCTACACCTTC
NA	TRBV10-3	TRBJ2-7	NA	CASSYSADSSYEQYF	TGTGCCAGCAGTTACTCGGCGGACAGCTCCTACGAGCAGTACTTC
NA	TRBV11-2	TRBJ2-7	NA	CASSLGGEASYEQYF	TGTGCCAGCAGCTTAGGCGGGGAAGCTTCCTACGAGCAGTACTTC
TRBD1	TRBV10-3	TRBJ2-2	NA	CAIRAWTGTNTGELFF	TGTGCCATCAGAGCCTGGACAGGGACGAACACCGGGGAGCTGTTTTTT